Each of the 8 T cell receptor beta chains below was sequenced from the same sample in a study of cytomegalovirus exposure and HLA in healthy donors. Primers: 60 Vbeta forward and 13 Jbeta reverse. Clones were sequenced by immunoSEQ multiplex PCR, and TCRdb holds only the in-frame ones, with some missing. Counted here are 150,000 or so clones, roughly 80% occurring once; the ten biggest clones make up more than 7%. Sequencing was carried out using PBMCs. Receptor source: a male donor in good health and CMV-seropositive.

The V and J genes are TRBV19 and TRBJ1-5; 7 bases map to TRBD1. The junction had 7 bases not matched to a gene; V was cut back by 9 bases and J by 2 bases. This CDR3 is built from 14 residues. The V gene's germline CDR1 is LNHDA and CDR2 SQIVND (reference sequence). The CDR3 reads CASSDRRRNQPQHF. The CDR3 DNA reads as TGTGCCAGCTCGGACAGGCGCCGCAATCAGCCCCAGCATTTT.

The chain recombines TRBV28 with TRBJ2-3; D remains unclear. The germline V gene has CDR1 MDHEN and CDR2 SYDVKM. CDR3 length: 11 residues. With 6 bases removed from V and 8 bases from J, the gap between germline ends came to 9 bases. This chain's CDR3 is CASSLPGTQYF. In DNA, the CDR3 is TGTGCCAGCAGCCTCCCGGGTACGCAGTATTTT.

This chain links TRBV5-1 with TRBJ2-5; 14 bases are shared with TRBD2. Germline CDR1 SGHRS, CDR2 YFSETQ. The CDR3 consists of 15 residues. V lost 4 bases to trimming and J lost 3 bases; unmatched junction nucleotides: 2. In DNA, the CDR3 is TGCGCCAGCAGCCCGGGACTAGCGGGGGAAGAGACCCAGTACTTC. Translated: CASSPGLAGEETQYF.

The gene calls are TRBV7-2 and TRBJ2-5; no clear D. The J call may be faulty, since TRBJ2-7 better matches the DNA end. This CDR3 has 12 residues. In germline, CDR1 is SGHTA, CDR2 FQGNSA. The CDR3 DNA is TGTGCCAGCAGCTTAAGCTGGTACGAGCAGTACTTC. It yields the protein CASSLSWYEQYF.

The chain links TRBV7-8 to TRBJ2-3, with D unresolved. The V end lost 0 bases, the J end lost 0 bases, and 10 bases lay between the germline ends. The CDR3 length is 16 residues. CDR1 and CDR2 (germline): SGHVS, FQNEAQ. In DNA, the CDR3 is TGTGCCAGCAGCTTAGCCCCTTTCGTTAGCACAGATACGCAGTATTTT. Its protein is CASSLAPFVSTDTQYF.

The V call is TRBV7-2, the J call TRBJ1-5, with D possibly matching TRBD1 (6 bases). Germline V gives CDR1 SGHTA, CDR2 FQGNSA. CDR3 size: 14 residues. V gave up 5 bases and J gave up 4 bases, with 12 bases separating them. CDR3 amino acids: CASSRGGGNQPQHF. The CDR3 DNA follows: TGTGCCAGCAGCCGGGGAGGGGGGAATCAGCCCCAGCATTTT.

The J gene is TRBJ2-3, the V gene TRBV10-3; 9 bases match TRBD2. This CDR3 has 17 residues. The V gene end was trimmed by 0 bases and the J gene end by 4 bases; junction bases not matched to a gene: 8. The germline V gene encodes CDR1 ENHRY and CDR2 SYGVKD. CDR3 in DNA: TGTGCCATCAGTGAGTCTGGACTAGCGTTGTCGGCAGATACGCAGTATTTT. Protein sequence: CAISESGLALSADTQYF.

CDR3 residues: CATGRGGALETQYF. The CDR3 DNA reads TGTGCCACTGGGCGTGGGGGGGCCTTGGAGACCCAGTACTTC. The gene calls are TRBV27 and TRBJ2-5; the D gene is possibly TRBD2 (7 bases). Trimming took off 10 bases at V and 5 bases at J, with 20 bases between the two ends. CDR1 MNHEY and CDR2 SMNVEV come from the germline V gene (reference sequence). The length of the CDR3 is 14 residues.